The next 29 T cell receptor beta chains were all read from a single sample in a study of blood T cell repertoires in COVID-19. The method was immunoSEQ multiplex PCR; TCRdb's version includes in-frame clones alone and lacks a portion of them. The repertoire consists of some 430,000 clones, with about 90% occurring once and the leading ten covering 0.6%. The sequenced sample was PBMCs or T cells enriched from blood (not recorded which). The receptors come from a man aged 18 to 29 who had recovered from COVID-19.

This clone was picked up one time. This rearrangement joins TRBV15 to TRBJ1-4; D is undetermined. V was cut by 0 bases and J by 5 bases, with 4 bases left in between. The CDR3 spans 13 residues. Per the germline V gene, CDR1 is LNHNV and CDR2 is YYDKDF (reference sequence). DNA of the CDR3: TGTGCCACCAGCAGAGACCCAAATGAAAAACTGTTTTTT. It specifies CATSRDPNEKLFF.

Concerning this clone: The identical CDR3 is also encoded by other nucleotide sequences in the sample. The V gene is TRBV5-1, the J gene TRBJ2-7; tentative D call: TRBD1 (5 bases). Trimming left V 0 bases short and J 0 bases short, with 7 bases between. CDR1 and CDR2 from the germline V gene are SGHRS and YFSETQ. This CDR3 is built from 14 residues. The CDR3 loop is CASSLGQSSYEQYF. The CDR3 region has the DNA TGCGCCAGCAGCTTGGGACAGAGCTCCTACGAGCAGTACTTC.

This sequence joins TRBV30 and TRBJ2-3; D uncertain. CDR3 length: 11 residues. Trimming took 2 bases from V and 11 from J, leaving 11 bases between them. Germline CDR1 GTSNPN, CDR2 SVGIG (reference sequence). CDR3 in amino acids: CAWSLRLEQYF. The CDR3 DNA reads as TGTGCCTGGAGTCTCCGACTGGAGCAGTATTTT.

The chain employs TRBV5-1 and TRBJ2-2, with TRBD2 matching over 7 bases. J gave up 7 bases and V 6 bases, and 9 bases lay outside the gene matches. This CDR3 has 14 amino acids. Germline lookup yields CDR1 SGHRS and CDR2 YFSETQ. CDR3 sequence: CASTPGRAYGELFF. DNA of the CDR3: TGCGCCAGCACCCCGGGGAGGGCCTACGGGGAGCTGTTTTTT.

CDR3 in DNA: TGCGCCAGCAGAGAAGGACTAGGAAAGAACACCGGGGAGCTGTTTTTT. Translated: CASREGLGKNTGELFF. V usage is TRBV5-1 and J usage is TRBJ2-2; 7 nucleotides line up with TRBD2. V was clipped by 5 bases and J by 1 base; unmatched bases: 8. The CDR3 length is 16 residues. Germline V gives CDR1 SGHRS, CDR2 YFSETQ.

In DNA, the CDR3 is TGTGCCAGCTCGCGGGGGCAAGAGACCCAGTACTTC. This sequence encodes CASSRGQETQYF. The chain recombines TRBV18 with TRBJ2-5; TRBD2 matches 7 bases. Germline CDR1 reads KGHSH; CDR2 reads LQKENI. The V gene end was trimmed by 6 bases and the J gene end by 2 bases; junction bases not matched to a gene: 0. The CDR3 length is 12 residues.

In this sample, this clone turned up once. This chain joins TRBV27 and TRBJ2-1; 11 bases map to TRBD2. Trimming removed 6 bases from V and 5 bases from J; junction bases left unmatched: 12. Germline CDR1 MNHEY, CDR2 SMNVEV (reference sequence). The CDR3 has 17 residues. The CDR3 bases are TGTGCCAGCAGCCTCACCATCTTACTAGCGGGAGACAATGAGCAGTTCTTC. This encodes CASSLTILLAGDNEQFF.

This chain uses TRBV11-1 with TRBJ2-7; 12 positions match TRBD2. CDR1 and CDR2 from the germline V gene are SGHAT and FQDESV (reference sequence). Unmatched junction bases numbered 9, after V lost 6 bases and J lost 6 bases. The CDR3 consists of 15 residues. CDR3 DNA: TGTGCCAGCAGTCCTAGCGGGAGGGTACCCGGCGAGCAGTACTTC. The encoded protein is CASSPSGRVPGEQYF. The full variable domain, its missing parts supplied by reference TRBV11-1 and TRBJ2-7, is EAEVAQSPRYKITEKSQAVAFWCDPISGHATLYWYRQILGQGPELLVQFQDESVVDDSQLPKDRFSAERLKGVDSTLKIQPAELGDSAMYLCASSPSGRVPGEQYFGPGTRLTVT.

V usage is TRBV10-3 and J usage is TRBJ1-2, with a weak D call TRBD1 (5 bases). The V and J ends lost 0 bases and 4 bases respectively, with 18 bases between them. There are 17 residues in the CDR3. The germline CDR1 and CDR2 sequences are ENHRY and SYGVKD. CDR3 region: CAISESIFRVPAYGYTF. Written as DNA, the CDR3 is TGTGCCATCAGTGAGTCGATTTTCAGGGTCCCGGCCTATGGCTACACCTTC.

The chain joins TRBV6-5 to TRBJ1-3; D unresolved. CDR1 and CDR2 from the germline V gene are MNHEY and SVGAGI. The CDR3 is 12 residues long. V gave up 2 bases and J gave up 6 bases, with 5 bases separating them. The CDR3 protein is CASSYPLNTIYF. DNA for the CDR3: TGTGCCAGCAGTTACCCATTAAACACCATATATTTT.

This chain connects TRBV27 to TRBJ2-1, with 12 bases that match TRBD2. The junction had 4 bases not matched to a gene; V was cut back by 4 bases and J by 6 bases. The CDR3 is made up of 15 amino acids. CDR1 MNHEY and CDR2 SMNVEV come from the germline V gene (reference sequence). Here the CDR3 DNA reads TGTGCCAGCAGTTCGCTAGCGGGAGGGTCCAATGAGCAGTTCTTC. Translated, it gives CASSSLAGGSNEQFF.

The J gene is TRBJ1-4, the V gene TRBV30, with D unresolved. The germline V and J ends were trimmed by 4 bases and 7 bases, with 13 bases remaining between them. This CDR3 region has 13 residues. Germline CDR1 and CDR2: GTSNPN and SVGIG (reference sequence). CDR3 residues: CAWTYGLSEKLFF. CDR3 bases: TGTGCCTGGACCTACGGTTTAAGTGAAAAACTGTTTTTT.

In its sample, this clone was seen a few times. V is TRBV6-5 and J is TRBJ1-1; 7 nucleotides align to TRBD1. The V gene end was trimmed by 5 bases and the J gene end by 11 bases; junction bases not matched to a gene: 17. This CDR3 comprises 15 residues. CDR1 and CDR2 (germline): MNHEY, SVGAGI. In DNA form, the CDR3 reads TGTGCCAGCAGTCTTGCTACAGGGGCCAGCGTCCCGGCTTTCTTT. Its protein is CASSLATGASVPAFF.

This clone has more than one count but fewer than ten. The chain carries TRBV19 and TRBJ1-6, with TRBD1 as a possible D gene (6 bases). Germline CDR1 LNHDA, CDR2 SQIVND (reference sequence). V was trimmed by 9 bases and J by 13 bases, leaving 25 bases between them. This CDR3 has 15 residues. In nucleotides, the CDR3 is TGTGCCAGCCAACCGGGGACACGGCCGCGACGGCCCCTCCACTTT. Translation gives CASQPGTRPRRPLHF.

The chain links TRBV7-9 to TRBJ2-2, with 14 bases that match TRBD2. Germline V CDR1 and CDR2: SEHNR, FQNEAQ (reference sequence). J lost 7 bases, V lost 5 bases, and 3 bases had no gene match. The CDR3 totals 15 residues. The CDR3 DNA reads as TGTGCCAGCAGCCCCGGGACTAGCGGGGGCGGGGAGCTGTTTTTT. Translation gives CASSPGTSGGGELFF.

This sequence joins TRBV3-1 (or the pseudogene TRBV3-2) and TRBJ1-2; 7 bases match TRBD1. Germline V lookup: CDR1 LGHDT, CDR2 YNNKEL (reference sequence). V lost 1 base to trimming and J lost 2 bases; unmatched junction nucleotides: 7. This CDR3 has 16 amino acids. CDR3 sequence: CASSQALQGVNYGYTF. For the CDR3, the DNA is TGTGCCAGCAGCCAAGCTCTGCAGGGGGTAAACTATGGCTACACCTTC.

V gene TRBV5-6 combines with J gene TRBJ1-4; a weak D match, TRBD1 (6 bases). V lost 4 bases and J 8 bases, leaving 15 bases between the germline ends. Germline CDR1 reads SGHDT; CDR2 reads YYEEEE. CDR3 length: 14 amino acids. CDR3 amino acids: CASSLREGTEKLFF. CDR3 in DNA: TGTGCCAGCAGCCTCAGGGAAGGGACAGAAAAACTGTTTTTT.

The rearrangement uses TRBV3-1 (or the pseudogene TRBV3-2) and TRBJ1-1, with 7 positions matching TRBD1. Germline lookup yields CDR1 LGHDT and CDR2 YNNKEL (reference sequence). V gave up 0 bases and J gave up 4 bases; unmatched junction bases: 8. The CDR3 has 16 amino acids. The CDR3 reads CASSQDKVAGGTEAFF. CDR3 nucleotides: TGTGCCAGCAGCCAAGATAAGGTCGCAGGGGGCACTGAAGCTTTCTTT.

The chain combines TRBV4-2 with TRBJ2-1; 11 nucleotides line up with TRBD2. Trimming took 0 bases from V and 9 from J; bases not matched to a gene: 7. Germline CDR1 reads LGHNA; CDR2 reads YNFKEQ. The CDR3 is made up of 16 amino acids. DNA for the CDR3: TGTGCCAGCAGCCAAGAGTTAGCGGGAGGGCCGGGTGAGCAGTTCTTC. This encodes CASSQELAGGPGEQFF.

This chain connects TRBV19 to TRBJ2-3; 8 nucleotides align to TRBD2. Germline trimming cut 3 bases from V and 3 bases from J; bases unmatched to any gene: 8. From germline, CDR1 is LNHDA and CDR2 SQIVND (reference sequence). The CDR3 runs to 16 residues. The CDR3, as DNA: TGTGCCAGTAGTATGCCGGGACTAGGGCCAACAGATACGCAGTATTTT. This translates into CASSMPGLGPTDTQYF.

The chain combines TRBV4-1 with TRBJ2-1; TRBD2 matches 10 bases. CDR1 and CDR2 from the germline V gene are MGHRA and YSYEKL. The CDR3 runs 17 residues. V was clipped by 1 base and J by 3 bases; unmatched bases: 6. For the CDR3, the DNA is TGCGCCAGCAGCCAAGTCCGACTAGCGGGCCTCTACAATGAGCAGTTCTTC. Protein sequence: CASSQVRLAGLYNEQFF.

The gene calls are TRBV2 and TRBJ2-7; TRBD1 matches 10 bases. CDR1 SNHLY and CDR2 FYNNEI come from the germline V gene. The length of the CDR3 is 15 residues. V was clipped by 1 base and J by 6 bases; unmatched bases: 6. The CDR3 spells CASSEDAGTGVEQYF. The CDR3 nucleotides read TGTGCCAGCAGTGAAGATGCCGGGACAGGGGTCGAGCAGTACTTC.

On this clone itself: This CDR3 is also generated by other DNA sequences in the sample. This chain connects TRBV3-1 (or the pseudogene TRBV3-2) to TRBJ1-1; maybe TRBD1 (5 bases). From germline, CDR1 is LGHDT and CDR2 YNNKEL (reference sequence). The length of the CDR3 is 14 residues. The V end lost 2 bases, the J end lost 1 base, and 8 bases lay between the germline ends. CDR3 nucleotides: TGTGCCAGCAGCCAACAGGGAGGGAACACTGAAGCTTTCTTT. It is translated as CASSQQGGNTEAFF.

The chain links TRBV2 to TRBJ2-7; TRBD2 might be the D (5 bases). V was shortened by 3 bases and J by 6 bases, with 18 bases between the two germline ends. The CDR3 runs 15 residues. Looked up from germline, CDR1 is SNHLY and CDR2 is FYNNEI. CDR3: CASSDGGGPPVEQYF. For the CDR3, the DNA is TGTGCCAGCAGTGATGGTGGAGGACCTCCGGTCGAGCAGTACTTC. Full variable domain (remainder filled in from reference TRBV2 and TRBJ2-7): EPEVTQTPSHQVTQMGQEVILRCVPISNHLYFYWYRQILGQKVEFLVSFYNNEISEKSEIFDDQFSVERPDGSNFTLKIRSTKLEDSAMYFCASSDGGGPPVEQYFGPGTRLTVT.

The chain combines TRBV29-1 with TRBJ2-1; 10 bases map to TRBD1. Unmatched junction bases numbered 12, after V lost 7 bases and J lost 9 bases. This CDR3 comprises 14 residues. Per germline, CDR1 SQVTM and CDR2 ANQGSEA. This chain's CDR3 is CSGTRQGAQGEQFF. In DNA, the CDR3 is TGCAGCGGGACGCGACAGGGGGCGCAAGGTGAGCAGTTCTTC.

The chain couples TRBV15 to TRBJ2-1; 13 bases are shared with TRBD2. Trimming removed 0 bases from V and 12 bases from J; junction bases left unmatched: 8. This CDR3 has 16 amino acids. Looked up from germline, CDR1 is LNHNV and CDR2 is YYDKDF (reference sequence). This CDR3 is CATSRDGLGLAGLQFF. As DNA, the CDR3 is TGTGCCACCAGCAGAGATGGTTTGGGACTAGCGGGACTGCAGTTCTTC.

This clone was observed a few times. V usage is TRBV6-5 and J usage is TRBJ2-5; 8 bases map to TRBD1. V was pared by 10 bases and J by 3 bases, with 10 bases of the junction left unmatched. Germline assignment: CDR1 MNHEY and CDR2 SVGAGI. The CDR3 runs to 14 residues. The CDR3 is CATNRGRKKETQYF. CDR3 coding DNA: TGTGCCACGAACAGGGGGAGAAAGAAAGAGACCCAGTACTTC.

V and J are TRBV11-1 and TRBJ1-4, with 9 nucleotides matching TRBD1. In germline, CDR1 is SGHAT, CDR2 FQDESV (reference sequence). There are 15 residues in the CDR3. J was trimmed by 5 bases and V by 4 bases; bases with no gene match: 5. CDR3: CASSSDGTGNEKLFF. The CDR3 coding sequence is TGTGCCAGCAGCTCCGACGGGACAGGGAATGAAAAACTGTTTTTT. The full variable domain, with the rest looked up from reference TRBV11-1 and TRBJ1-4, is EAEVAQSPRYKITEKSQAVAFWCDPISGHATLYWYRQILGQGPELLVQFQDESVVDDSQLPKDRFSAERLKGVDSTLKIQPAELGDSAMYLCASSSDGTGNEKLFFGSGTQLSVL.

The CDR3 region is CASSVPLASGGFIEQYF. The CDR3 DNA sequence: TGTGCCAGCAGTGTTCCCTTGGCTAGCGGGGGGTTTATCGAGCAGTACTTC. The chain employs TRBV2 and TRBJ2-7, with 11 bases fitting TRBD2. The germline gives CDR1 SNHLY, CDR2 FYNNEI. With V trimmed by 4 bases and J by 6 bases, 14 bases remained unmatched. The CDR3 covers 17 residues.